Listed below are T cell receptor beta chains from one sample, sequenced in a study of blood T cell repertoires in COVID-19. The assay was immunoSEQ multiplex PCR, and TCRdb's table has in-frame clones only and misses some. The data hold 250,000 or so clones, with around 87% observed a single time. Material: peripheral blood. The source is a woman aged 60-70 years with COVID-19, enrolled during active disease. The CDR3 runs from the conserved cysteine through the conserved F or W. A D gene is named only where the DNA matches it firmly. Some rows mark clone size as missing; the rest say once, few, many or name a class of expanded clone.

TRBJ1-2	TRBV4-2	TRBD1	15	NA	CASSPYDRDNYGYTF	TGTGCCAGCAGCCCCTATGACAGGGATAACTATGGCTACACCTTC
TRBJ1-5	TRBV4-1	NA	16	NA	CASSQLQGSGNQPQHF	TGCGCCAGCAGCCAGCTCCAGGGTTCAGGGAATCAGCCCCAGCATTTT
TRBJ1-5	TRBV27	NA	16	NA	CASTPRGTNSNQPQHF	TGTGCCAGCACCCCCCGGGGGACTAATAGCAATCAGCCCCAGCATTTT
TRBJ1-4	TRBV25-1	NA	15	NA	CASSETGKTNEKLFF	TGTGCCAGCAGTGAAACGGGGAAGACTAATGAAAAACTGTTTTTT
TRBJ1-2	TRBV11-2	TRBD1	17	NA	CASSLSGQQDSNYGYTF	TGTGCCAGCAGCTTATCGGGACAGCAAGATTCTAACTATGGCTACACCTTC
TRBJ1-1	TRBV6-2/TRBV6-3	TRBD1	15	NA	CASSYYRGKNTEAFF	TGTGCCAGCAGTTACTACAGGGGGAAGAACACTGAAGCTTTCTTT
TRBJ1-5	TRBV4-2	NA	14	NA	CASSQGSVNQPQHF	TGTGCCAGCAGCCAAGGTAGTGTGAATCAGCCCCAGCATTTT
TRBJ1-3	TRBV5-5	NA	15	NA	CASSLGGHSGNTIYF	TGTGCCAGCAGCTTGGGAGGGCACTCTGGAAACACCATATATTTT
TRBJ2-1	TRBV4-1	TRBD2	15	NA	CASSQGAGGPDEQFF	TGCGCCAGCAGCCAAGGAGCGGGGGGGCCCGATGAGCAGTTCTTC
TRBJ2-2	TRBV19	NA	14	NA	CASSISRFAGELFF	TGTGCCAGTAGTATCTCGCGGTTCGCCGGGGAGCTGTTTTTT
TRBJ2-1	TRBV5-1	TRBD1	13	NA	CASSGGTGGEQFF	TGCGCCAGCAGCGGGGGGACAGGGGGTGAGCAGTTCTTC
TRBJ1-4	TRBV5-1	TRBD1	15	once	CASSVDRGTNEKLFF	TGCGCCAGCAGCGTCGACAGGGGAACTAATGAAAAACTGTTTTTT
TRBJ1-6	TRBV15	NA	15	NA	CATSRVIGVRSPLHF	TGTGCCACCAGCAGAGTAATCGGGGTTCGTTCACCCCTCCACTTT
TRBJ2-7	TRBV6-2/TRBV6-3	NA	14	NA	CASSYFGGGNEQYF	TGTGCCAGCAGTTACTTCGGCGGGGGCAACGAGCAGTACTTC
TRBJ1-3	TRBV6-5	NA	15	NA	CATNPQGSSGNTIYF	TGTGCCACTAACCCTCAGGGGAGCTCTGGAAACACCATATATTTT
TRBJ1-2	TRBV5-8	TRBD1	14	NA	CASSRHRGPNGYTF	TGTGCCAGCAGCCGTCACAGGGGGCCTAATGGCTACACCTTC
TRBJ2-7	TRBV7-2	NA	11	NA	CASSLSTQQYF	TGTGCCAGCAGCTTAAGTACTCAGCAGTACTTC
TRBJ1-2	TRBV7-2	NA	17	NA	CASSMTGLHYIGDGYTF	TGTGCCAGCAGCATGACAGGACTTCACTATATTGGAGATGGCTACACCTTC
TRBJ1-1	TRBV3-1/TRBV3-2	TRBD1	15	NA	CASSPGTGEFSEAFF	TGTGCCAGCAGCCCGGGCACAGGGGAGTTCAGTGAAGCTTTCTTT
TRBJ1-1	TRBV10-3	NA	16	NA	CAISEYVQGGNTEAFF	TGTGCCATCAGTGAGTATGTCCAGGGTGGAAACACTGAAGCTTTCTTT
TRBJ1-2	TRBV27	NA	14	NA	CASSPQGGSRGYTF	TGTGCCAGCAGTCCCCAGGGAGGGTCTCGAGGCTACACCTTC
TRBJ1-5	TRBV7-2	NA	13	NA	CASSFGSNQPQHF	TGTGCCAGCAGCTTCGGTTCCAATCAGCCCCAGCATTTT
TRBJ2-1	TRBV6-5	NA	13	NA	CASLARAVYEQFF	TGTGCCAGCCTAGCGAGGGCGGTCTATGAGCAGTTCTTC
TRBJ2-5	TRBV3-1/TRBV3-2	NA	17	NA	CASSPTPSRGSGETQYF	TGTGCCAGCAGCCCTACTCCTAGTAGGGGGAGTGGAGAGACCCAGTACTTC
TRBJ1-6	TRBV27	TRBD1	15	few	CASSSRQGDNSPLHF	TGTGCCAGCAGTTCCAGACAGGGGGATAATTCACCCCTCCACTTT
TRBJ2-3	TRBV19	TRBD1	15	NA	CASSSGTGSTDTQYF	TGTGCCAGTAGTTCCGGGACAGGTAGCACAGATACGCAGTATTTT
TRBJ1-2	TRBV6-5	NA	13	NA	CASLDLPTPGYTF	TGTGCCAGTCTAGACCTACCAACCCCTGGCTACACCTTC
TRBJ2-2	TRBV10-3	TRBD1	16	NA	CAIKPGTGANTGELFF	TGTGCCATCAAACCCGGGACAGGAGCGAACACCGGGGAGCTGTTTTTT
TRBJ1-2	TRBV19	TRBD1	15	NA	CASSITGQGHHGYTF	TGTGCCAGTAGTATTACGGGACAGGGTCATCATGGCTACACCTTC
TRBJ1-5	TRBV4-1	TRBD1	15	NA	CASSHGTGGGQPQHF	TGCGCCAGCAGCCACGGGACAGGGGGCGGTCAGCCCCAGCATTTT
TRBJ1-2	TRBV23-1	TRBD1	17	NA	CASSLLPRDRENYGYTF	TGCGCCAGCAGTCTACTTCCCCGGGACAGGGAGAACTATGGCTACACCTTC
TRBJ1-4	TRBV6-1	NA	16	NA	CASSEGSAGRREKLFF	TGTGCCAGCAGTGAAGGGTCGGCCGGCCGGAGGGAAAAACTGTTTTTT
TRBJ2-2	TRBV6-5	TRBD1	15	NA	CASTRDSSNTGELFF	TGTGCCAGCACCCGGGACAGCTCGAACACCGGGGAGCTGTTTTTT
TRBJ1-1	TRBV5-5	TRBD1	15	NA	CASSLRQGLNTEAFF	TGTGCCAGCAGCCTTCGACAGGGATTGAACACTGAAGCTTTCTTT
TRBJ2-4	TRBV19	NA	16	NA	CANSIDRLGGESIQYF	TGTGCCAATAGTATAGATCGTCTCGGGGGAGAGAGCATTCAGTACTTC
TRBJ1-5	TRBV9	TRBD1	15	NA	CASSVGGTGGQPQHF	TGTGCCAGCAGCGTAGGGGGGACAGGGGGACAGCCCCAGCATTTT
TRBJ2-7	TRBV5-5	NA	11	NA	CASRENYEQYF	TGTGCCAGCAGAGAGAACTACGAGCAGTACTTC
TRBJ1-1	TRBV7-8	NA	12	NA	CASSGSEGRAFF	TGTGCCAGCAGCGGCTCGGAGGGGAGAGCTTTCTTT
TRBJ1-1	TRBV4-1	NA	14	once	CASSLLGGNTEAFF	TGCGCCAGCAGCCTGCTGGGGGGGAACACTGAAGCTTTCTTT
TRBJ1-2	TRBV6-4	TRBD1	13	NA	CASSGQGSYGYTF	TGTGCCAGCAGTGGACAGGGCTCCTATGGCTACACCTTC
TRBJ2-7	TRBV6-6	NA	14	NA	CASIDSTPSYEQYF	TGTGCCAGCATCGATTCTACCCCCTCCTACGAGCAGTACTTC
TRBJ2-1	TRBV6-4	TRBD2	17	NA	CASSDSGTSGGYNEQFF	TGTGCCAGCAGTGACTCCGGGACTAGCGGGGGCTACAATGAGCAGTTCTTC
TRBJ1-4	TRBV19	NA	14	once	CASSWAATNEKLFF	TGTGCCAGTAGTTGGGCTGCAACTAATGAAAAACTGTTTTTT
TRBJ2-1	TRBV11-2	NA	11	NA	CASSPYNEQFF	TGTGCCAGCAGCCCATACAATGAGCAGTTCTTC
TRBJ2-2	TRBV9	NA	15	NA	CASSVDASYTGELFF	TGTGCCAGCAGCGTAGACGCTAGCTACACCGGGGAGCTGTTTTTT